The clone carrying this T cell receptor (beta chain) was counted between two and nine times. Its specificity is unknown. The data were taken from a study of beta chain features in type 1 diabetes. Points from the study as a whole: People with Type 1 diabetes carried modestly yet significantly shorter TCRB CDR3s in all four CD4+ subsets. Diminished insertions and augmented deletions at VDJ junctions characterized type 1 diabetes patients. Any HLA effect on TCRB rearrangement was left unresolved by small sub-analyses. Researchers reported that naive, central memory and Treg TCRB repertoires appeared more similar in patients than in healthy donors.

Via the markers CD45RO/CCR7/CD25/CD127/CD95/CD27, stem cell-like memory, regulatory, central memory and naive CD4+ cells were sorted. Reverse transcription of all isolated RNA meant that expressed TCRB transcripts were sequenced. Here immunoSEQ multiplex PCR was the method, and the copy in TCRdb shows in-frame clones only, minus some. The sample records about 710,000 clones, around 15% being singletons. This TCR was sampled from a man in his late teens or twenties with type 1 diabetes. Material for sequencing was naive CD4+ T cells from blood.

In DNA, the CDR3 is TGTGCCAGCAGCCGGGACCGAGGTTACGAGCAGTACTTC. It translates to CASSRDRGYEQYF. The chain employs TRBV25-1 and TRBJ2-7, with D perhaps TRBD1 or TRBD2 (5 bases each). CDR1 and CDR2 from the germline V gene are MGHDK and SYGVNS. The germline V and J ends were trimmed by 6 bases and 4 bases, with 13 bases remaining between them. This CDR3 has 13 residues.